This record concerns one T cell receptor (beta chain) sequence. Its matching antigen is unknown. At one boundary the junction diverges from the germline segment, which might be a read error. Germline V gene lookup returns CDR1 SGHAT and CDR2 FQNNGV. The CDR3 loop spans 16 amino acids. Three rounds of nested PCR, following a modified ARM-PCR protocol, produced the TCRbeta library. TCRdb re-analysed the multiplex PCR reads in MiXCR, keeping a single row per CDR3 protein. The data contain 60,000 to 90,000 distinct CDR3 sequences, 60% to 80% of them singletons. The data were taken from a study of tumor and adjacent non-tumor tissue in lung cancer. Overall study context: On average, productive TCRbeta reads reached some 4.2 million per sample. Notes on the study in general: Patients with more diverse tumor TCRs had worse survival. Top 100 clones took a larger repertoire share in normal lung.

No cell sorting was done before RNA was extracted from the tissue. Donors were chemotherapy-naive, newly diagnosed lung cancer surgical patients in China, August–late 2014. The source of this sequence is a woman aged 45-65 years with non-small cell lung cancer. This chain joins TRBV11-2 and TRBJ2-1, with 10 bases lining up with TRBD2. The sample consisted of lung tumor tissue. The CDR3 region has the DNA TGTGTCAGCAGTGGGGAGCGGGAGGGGGGATACAATGAGCAGTTCTTC. It codes for CVSSGEREGGYNEQFF.